The source of this T cell receptor beta chain is a study of cytomegalovirus exposure and HLA in healthy donors. This clone has a handful of counts. Researchers ran the PCR with 60 Vbeta and 13 Jbeta primers. The repertoire was sequenced with immunoSEQ multiplex PCR; TCRdb's copy has only in-frame clones and lacks some. Among 150,000 or so clones listed, more than 70% were seen once. Sequencing was performed on PBMCs. The sequence was obtained from a male donor in good health and CMV-seronegative.

The DNA of the CDR3 is TGTGCCATCAGACAGAACACCGGGGAGCTGTTTTTT. Protein product: CAIRQNTGELFF. The chain recombines TRBV10-3 with TRBJ2-2; D is undetermined. This CDR3 is 12 amino acids long. CDR1 is ENHRY, CDR2 SYGVKD, per germline. Trimming took 6 bases from V and 1 from J, leaving 3 bases between them.